The 8 T cell receptor beta chains below come from one sample, sequenced in a study of multiple sclerosis patients with progressive multifocal leukoencephalopathy. Documented time point: time of PML onset. This table comes from immunoSEQ multiplex PCR, and its TCRdb copy is limited to in-frame clones, with some not included. The table has fewer than 40,000 clones, roughly 87% seen once. Sequenced material: PBMCs, taken from a patient treated with natalizumab. These receptors were collected from a woman aged 40 to 49 with progressive multifocal leukoencephalopathy.

This chain links TRBV30 with TRBJ2-2; 11 bases match TRBD1. V lost 5 bases and J lost 4; bases outside the gene matches: 6. Germline loops: CDR1 GTSNPN, CDR2 SVGIG (reference sequence). This CDR3 is 15 amino acids long. The CDR3 bases are TGTGCCTGGGGCTCCGGGACAGGGGGCACCGGGGAGCTGTTTTTT. Its translation is CAWGSGTGGTGELFF.

This chain joins TRBV5-1 and TRBJ1-1; D perhaps matches TRBD1 (5 bases). CDR1 and CDR2 (germline): SGHRS, YFSETQ. V lost 0 bases and J 0 bases, leaving 12 bases between the germline ends. The CDR3 has 16 amino acids. The chain's CDR3 is CASSLGGGGMNTEAFF. The CDR3 DNA follows: TGCGCCAGCAGCTTGGGTGGGGGGGGGATGAACACTGAAGCTTTCTTT.

The chain combines TRBV15 with TRBJ1-2; 7 bases fit TRBD1. Unmatched junction bases numbered 9, after V lost 4 bases and J lost 7 bases. Germline values: CDR1 LNHNV, CDR2 YYDKDF (reference sequence). CDR3 length: 14 residues. In DNA, the CDR3 is TGTGCCACCAGCACGGCGACAGGGATAGGTGGCTACACCTTC. Protein product: CATSTATGIGGYTF.

The CDR3 DNA is TGTGCCAGCTCAATCGTACAGGGGGCGGAAGGTAACTATGGCTACACCTTC. Amino acid sequence: CASSIVQGAEGNYGYTF. The V and J genes are TRBV18 and TRBJ1-2; 9 positions agree with TRBD1. J gave up 1 base and V 5 bases, and 11 bases lay outside the gene matches. The CDR3 contains 17 residues. Germline CDR1 is KGHSH and CDR2 is LQKENI.

The chain recombines TRBV5-1 with TRBJ1-2; TRBD1 is a possible D gene (6 bases). CDR1 is SGHRS, CDR2 YFSETQ, per germline. V lost 0 bases to trimming and J lost 4 bases, with 16 bases between them. The CDR3 contains 16 residues. The CDR3 protein is CASSLVGAHEFYGYTF. CDR3 sequence (DNA): TGCGCCAGCAGCTTGGTGGGGGCGCACGAGTTCTATGGCTACACCTTC.

The CDR3 region is CASSPTGANTEAFF. The CDR3 region has the DNA TGTGCCAGCAGTCCAACAGGGGCGAACACTGAAGCTTTCTTT. J is TRBJ1-1 and V is TRBV27, with 7 bases lining up with TRBD1. With 5 bases clipped from V and 1 base from J, the junction kept 4 bases outside the gene matches. Looked up from germline, CDR1 is MNHEY and CDR2 is SMNVEV (reference sequence). The CDR3 covers 14 residues.

The chain carries TRBV13 and TRBJ1-4, with D perhaps matching TRBD1 (5 bases). V was clipped by 2 bases and J by 8 bases, with 9 bases between them. Per the germline V gene, CDR1 is PRHDT and CDR2 is FYEKMQ (reference sequence). This CDR3 comprises 13 residues. The CDR3 DNA follows: TGTGCCAGCAGCTTACGGACACGAGAAAAACTGTTTTTT. This codes for CASSLRTREKLFF.

The genes are TRBV30 and TRBJ2-2; a possible D gene is TRBD2 (7 bases). CDR3 length: 16 residues. V gave up 0 bases and J gave up 0 bases, with 11 bases separating them. Germline CDR1 GTSNPN, CDR2 SVGIG (reference sequence). CDR3 DNA sequence: TGTGCCTGGAGTGTATGGGGGGGCGCGAACACCGGGGAGCTGTTTTTT. This codes for CAWSVWGGANTGELFF.